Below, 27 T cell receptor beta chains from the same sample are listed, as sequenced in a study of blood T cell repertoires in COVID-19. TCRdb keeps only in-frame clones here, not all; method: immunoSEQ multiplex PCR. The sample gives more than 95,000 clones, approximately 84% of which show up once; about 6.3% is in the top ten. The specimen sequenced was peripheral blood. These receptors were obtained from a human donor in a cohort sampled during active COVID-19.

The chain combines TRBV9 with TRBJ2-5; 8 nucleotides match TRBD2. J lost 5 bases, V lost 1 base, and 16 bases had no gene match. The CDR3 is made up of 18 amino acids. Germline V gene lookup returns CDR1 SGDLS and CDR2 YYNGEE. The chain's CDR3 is CASSVLPRAGERGETQYF. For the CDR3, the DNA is TGTGCCAGCAGCGTACTGCCTCGAGCGGGAGAACGCGGGGAGACCCAGTACTTC.

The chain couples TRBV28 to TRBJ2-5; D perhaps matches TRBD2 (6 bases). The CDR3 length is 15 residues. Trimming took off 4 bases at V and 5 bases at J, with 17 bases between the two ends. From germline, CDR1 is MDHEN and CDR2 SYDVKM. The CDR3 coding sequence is TGTGCCAGCAGTTCGCCGGGGGAAGGTAGTGAGACCCAGTACTTC. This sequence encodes CASSSPGEGSETQYF. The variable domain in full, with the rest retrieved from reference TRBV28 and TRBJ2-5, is DVKVTQSSRYLVKRTGEKVFLECVQDMDHENMFWYRQDPGLGLRLIYFSYDVKMKEKGDIPEGYSVSREKKERFSLILESASTNQTSMYLCASSSPGEGSETQYFGPGTRLLVL.

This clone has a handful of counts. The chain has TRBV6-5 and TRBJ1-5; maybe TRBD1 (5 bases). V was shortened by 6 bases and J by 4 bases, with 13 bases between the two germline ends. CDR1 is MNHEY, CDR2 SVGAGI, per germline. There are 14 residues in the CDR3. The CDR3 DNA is TGTGCCAGCAGCCCAGGGAGGGAAAATCAGCCCCAGCATTTT. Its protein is CASSPGRENQPQHF.

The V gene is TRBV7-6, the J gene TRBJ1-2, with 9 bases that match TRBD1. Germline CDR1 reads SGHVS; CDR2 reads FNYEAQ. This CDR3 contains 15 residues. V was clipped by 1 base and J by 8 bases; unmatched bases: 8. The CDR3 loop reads CASSLVTGTGSGYTF. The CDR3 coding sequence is TGTGCCAGCAGCTTAGTAACCGGGACAGGGAGCGGCTACACCTTC.

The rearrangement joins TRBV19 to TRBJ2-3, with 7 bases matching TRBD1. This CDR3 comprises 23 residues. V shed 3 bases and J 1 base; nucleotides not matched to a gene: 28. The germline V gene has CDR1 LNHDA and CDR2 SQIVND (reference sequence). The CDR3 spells CASSILGEFRTGAQWGRTDTQYF. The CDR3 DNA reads TGTGCCAGTAGTATTCTCGGAGAATTTCGGACAGGCGCGCAGTGGGGACGCACAGATACGCAGTATTTT.

The CDR3 region has the DNA TGTGCCAGTAGTATAGCTGGGACAGGGGCCTACGAGCAGTACTTC. Residues: CASSIAGTGAYEQYF. This chain joins TRBV19 and TRBJ2-7, with 10 bases matching TRBD1. The CDR3 length is 15 residues. Trimming removed 1 base from V and 2 bases from J; junction bases left unmatched: 2. Germline V gene sequence: CDR1 LNHDA, CDR2 SQIVND (reference sequence).

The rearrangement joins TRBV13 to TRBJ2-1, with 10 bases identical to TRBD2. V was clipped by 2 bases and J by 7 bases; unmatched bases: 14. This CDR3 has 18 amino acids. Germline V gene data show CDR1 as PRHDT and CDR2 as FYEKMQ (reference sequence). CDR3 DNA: TGTGCCAGCAGCTTATTATCCAAACTAGCGGGAAAAGGTAATGAGCAGTTCTTC. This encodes CASSLLSKLAGKGNEQFF.

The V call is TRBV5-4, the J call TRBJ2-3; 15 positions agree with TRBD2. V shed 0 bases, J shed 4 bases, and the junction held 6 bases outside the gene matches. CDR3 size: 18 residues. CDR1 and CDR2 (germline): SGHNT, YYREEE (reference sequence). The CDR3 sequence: CASSLVRTSGGAADTQYF. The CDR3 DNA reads TGTGCCAGCAGCTTGGTAAGGACTAGCGGGGGGGCCGCAGATACGCAGTATTTT.

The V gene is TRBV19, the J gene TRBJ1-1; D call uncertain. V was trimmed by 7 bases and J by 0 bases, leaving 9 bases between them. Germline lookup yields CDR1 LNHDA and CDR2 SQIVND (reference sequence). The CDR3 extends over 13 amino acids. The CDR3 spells CASNEALNTEAFF. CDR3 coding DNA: TGTGCCAGTAATGAAGCGTTGAACACTGAAGCTTTCTTT.

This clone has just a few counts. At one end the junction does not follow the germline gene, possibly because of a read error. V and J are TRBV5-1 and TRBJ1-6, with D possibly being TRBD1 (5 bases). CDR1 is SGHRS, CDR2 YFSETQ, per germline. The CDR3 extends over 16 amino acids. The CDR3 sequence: CASSAGRTNSYSPLHF. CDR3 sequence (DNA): TGCGCCAGCAGCGCGGGACGGACTAATTCATATTCGCCCCTCCACTTT.

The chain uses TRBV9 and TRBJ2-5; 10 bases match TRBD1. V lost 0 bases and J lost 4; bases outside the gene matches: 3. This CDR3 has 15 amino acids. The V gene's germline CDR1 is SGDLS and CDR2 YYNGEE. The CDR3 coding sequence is TGTGCCAGCAGCGTAGCCGGACAGGGGGGAGAGACCCAGTACTTC. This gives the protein CASSVAGQGGETQYF.

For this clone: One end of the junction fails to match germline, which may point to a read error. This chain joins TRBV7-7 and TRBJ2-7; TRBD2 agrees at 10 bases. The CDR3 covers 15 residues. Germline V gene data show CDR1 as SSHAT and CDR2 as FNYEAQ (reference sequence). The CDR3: CASSLGTSGVYEQYF. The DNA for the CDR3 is TGTGCTAGCAGCTTAGGAACTAGCGGGGTTTACGAGCAGTACTTC.

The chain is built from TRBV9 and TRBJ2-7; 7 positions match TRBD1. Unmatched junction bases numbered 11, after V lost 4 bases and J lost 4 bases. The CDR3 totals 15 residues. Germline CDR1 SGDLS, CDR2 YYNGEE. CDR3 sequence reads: CASSLGTVALYEQYF. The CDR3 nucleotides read TGTGCCAGCAGCCTCGGGACAGTGGCTTTATACGAGCAGTACTTC.

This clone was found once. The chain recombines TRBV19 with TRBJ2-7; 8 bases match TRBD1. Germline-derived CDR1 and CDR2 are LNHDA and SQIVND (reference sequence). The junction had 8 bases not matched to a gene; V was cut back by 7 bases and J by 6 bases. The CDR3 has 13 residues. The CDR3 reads CASTDRGVGEQYF. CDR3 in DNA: TGTGCCAGTACCGACAGGGGTGTGGGCGAGCAGTACTTC.

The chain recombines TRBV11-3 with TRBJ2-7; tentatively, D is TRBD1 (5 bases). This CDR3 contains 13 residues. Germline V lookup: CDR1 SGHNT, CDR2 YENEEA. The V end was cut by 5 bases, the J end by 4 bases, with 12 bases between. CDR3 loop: CASSVSRGYEQYF. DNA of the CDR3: TGTGCCAGCAGCGTTTCAAGGGGATACGAGCAGTACTTC. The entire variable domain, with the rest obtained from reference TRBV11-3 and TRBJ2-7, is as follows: EAGVVQSPRYKIIEKKQPVAFWCNPISGHNTLYWYLQNLGQGPELLIRYENEEAVDDSQLPKDRFSAERLKGVDSTLKIQPAELGDSAVYLCASSVSRGYEQYFGPGTRLTVT.

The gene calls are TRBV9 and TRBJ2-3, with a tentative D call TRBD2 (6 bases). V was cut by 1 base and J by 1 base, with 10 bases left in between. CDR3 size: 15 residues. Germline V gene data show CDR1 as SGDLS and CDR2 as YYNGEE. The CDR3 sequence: CASSVSERGTDTQYF. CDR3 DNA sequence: TGTGCCAGCAGCGTAAGCGAGCGGGGCACAGATACGCAGTATTTT.

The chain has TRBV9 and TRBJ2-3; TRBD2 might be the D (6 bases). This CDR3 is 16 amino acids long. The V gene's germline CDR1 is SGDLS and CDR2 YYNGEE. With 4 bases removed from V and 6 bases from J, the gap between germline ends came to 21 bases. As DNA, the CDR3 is TGTGCCAGCAGCCGCCGACAGTTGCGGGGAGCTGATACGCAGTATTTT. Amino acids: CASSRRQLRGADTQYF.

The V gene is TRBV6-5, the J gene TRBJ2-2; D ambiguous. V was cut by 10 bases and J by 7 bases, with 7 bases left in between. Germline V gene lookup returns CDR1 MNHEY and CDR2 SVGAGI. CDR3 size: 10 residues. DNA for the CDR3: TGTGCCACCTCTAACGGGGAGCTGTTTTTT. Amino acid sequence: CATSNGELFF.

CDR3 residues: CASSSLARANSPLHF. The CDR3 nucleotides are TGTGCCAGCAGTAGCCTCGCCAGGGCTAATTCACCCCTCCACTTT. J is TRBJ1-6 and V is TRBV2, with a weak D call TRBD1 (5 bases). Between the trimmed V and J ends, which lost 5 bases and 6 bases, there was a span of 14 bases. The CDR3 runs to 15 residues. The germline V gene has CDR1 SNHLY and CDR2 FYNNEI.

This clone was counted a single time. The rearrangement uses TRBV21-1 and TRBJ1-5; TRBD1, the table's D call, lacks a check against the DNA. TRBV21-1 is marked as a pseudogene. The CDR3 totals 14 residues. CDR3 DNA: TGTGCCAGCAATTCTTTGGGCGGCAATCAGCCCCAGCATTTT. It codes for CASNSLGGNQPQHF.

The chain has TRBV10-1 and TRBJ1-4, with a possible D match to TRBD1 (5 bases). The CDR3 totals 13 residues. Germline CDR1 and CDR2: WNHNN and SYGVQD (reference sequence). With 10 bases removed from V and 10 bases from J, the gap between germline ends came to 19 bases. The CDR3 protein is CAITGRGGGKLFF. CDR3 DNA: TGCGCCATCACGGGGCGGGGTGGAGGAAAACTGTTTTTT.

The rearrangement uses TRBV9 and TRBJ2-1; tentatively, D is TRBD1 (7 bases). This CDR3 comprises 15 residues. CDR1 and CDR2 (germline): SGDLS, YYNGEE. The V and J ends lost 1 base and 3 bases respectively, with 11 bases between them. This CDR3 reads CASSVSGGIYNEQFF. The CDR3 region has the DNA TGTGCCAGCAGCGTATCAGGGGGGATCTACAATGAGCAGTTCTTC. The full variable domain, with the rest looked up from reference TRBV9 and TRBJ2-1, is DSGVTQTPKHLITATGQRVTLRCSPRSGDLSVYWYQQSLDQGLQFLIQYYNGEERAKGNILERFSAQQFPDLHSELNLSSLELGDSALYFCASSVSGGIYNEQFFGPGTRLTVL.

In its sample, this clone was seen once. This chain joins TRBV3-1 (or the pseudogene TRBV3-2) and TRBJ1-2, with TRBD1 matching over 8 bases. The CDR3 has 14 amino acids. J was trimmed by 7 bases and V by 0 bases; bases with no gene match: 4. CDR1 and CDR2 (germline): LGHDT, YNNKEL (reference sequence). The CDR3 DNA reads TGTGCCAGCAGCCAAGATAACAGGGGGGTTGGCTACACCTTC. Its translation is CASSQDNRGVGYTF.

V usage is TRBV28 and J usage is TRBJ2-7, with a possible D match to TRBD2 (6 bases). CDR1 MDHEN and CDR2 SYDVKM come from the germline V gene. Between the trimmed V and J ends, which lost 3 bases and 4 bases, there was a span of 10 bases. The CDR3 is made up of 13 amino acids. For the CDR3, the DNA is TGTGCCAGCAGTTTCGGGGGTAGATACGAGCAGTACTTC. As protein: CASSFGGRYEQYF.

CDR3 coding DNA: TGTGCCAGCAGAGCACTAGCTAGCACAGATACGCAGTATTTT. It is translated as CASRALASTDTQYF. The chain links TRBV2 to TRBJ2-3, with a possible D match to TRBD2 (6 bases). V lost 6 bases to trimming and J lost 0 bases, with 10 bases between them. The germline V gene encodes CDR1 SNHLY and CDR2 FYNNEI. The CDR3 contains 14 residues.

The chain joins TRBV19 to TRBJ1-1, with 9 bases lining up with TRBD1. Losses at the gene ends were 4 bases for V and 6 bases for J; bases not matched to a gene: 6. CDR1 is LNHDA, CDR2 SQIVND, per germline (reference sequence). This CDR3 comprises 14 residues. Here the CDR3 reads CASSSTGGIAEAFF. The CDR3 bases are TGTGCCAGTAGTAGTACAGGGGGCATCGCTGAAGCTTTCTTT.

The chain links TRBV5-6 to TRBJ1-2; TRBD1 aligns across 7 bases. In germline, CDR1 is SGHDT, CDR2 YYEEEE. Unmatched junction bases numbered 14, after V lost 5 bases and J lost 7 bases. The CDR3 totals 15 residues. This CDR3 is CASSYRDSETLGYTF. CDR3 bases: TGTGCCAGCAGTTACCGGGACAGCGAAACTCTTGGCTACACCTTC.